One and the same sample provided the 28 T cell receptor beta chains below, sequenced in a study of T cell responses to AZD1222 COVID-19 vaccine. Assay: immunoSEQ multiplex PCR; the TCRdb copy retains only in-frame clones and omits some. This sample carries fewer than 200,000 clones, just over 85% of them seen once, and the ten largest clones take approximately 0.49%. The sample in question was peripheral blood, obtained on day 0 of AZD1222 vaccination. Receptors originate from an adult in good health.

This rearrangement joins TRBV11-2 to TRBJ2-2; 10 positions match TRBD1. The CDR3 is 15 residues long. The germline V gene encodes CDR1 SGHAT and CDR2 FQNNGV. V lost 5 bases, J lost 4 bases, and 4 bases stayed unmatched. CDR3: CASSGGQGGTGELFF. CDR3 in DNA: TGTGCCAGCAGCGGTGGACAGGGGGGCACCGGGGAGCTGTTTTTT.

The gene calls are TRBV28 and TRBJ1-2; perhaps TRBD1 as D (6 bases). This CDR3 comprises 12 residues. Trimming shortened V by 5 bases and J by 8 bases, and 12 bases separated the two germline ends. Germline CDR1 MDHEN, CDR2 SYDVKM. CDR3 sequence (DNA): TGTGCCAGCAGTACCCCAGGGGCGGGCTACACCTTC. This translates into CASSTPGAGYTF.

The V call is TRBV11-3, the J call TRBJ2-7; perhaps TRBD1 as D (5 bases). Germline V gene sequence: CDR1 SGHNT, CDR2 YENEEA. The CDR3 is 14 amino acids. Trimming left V 1 base short and J 3 bases short, with 10 bases between. CDR3 sequence (DNA): TGTGCCAGCAGCTTAGGTTCCAGGGACTACGAGCAGTACTTC. Its protein product is CASSLGSRDYEQYF.

This chain joins TRBV2 and TRBJ2-5; TRBD2 agrees at 11 bases. Per the germline V gene, CDR1 is SNHLY and CDR2 is FYNNEI. V dropped 5 bases and J dropped 7; count of bases not matched to a gene: 6. This CDR3 comprises 14 residues. The CDR3 here is CASSLSGGAGTQYF. In DNA, the CDR3 is TGTGCCAGCAGTCTTAGCGGGGGGGCTGGGACCCAGTACTTC.

The chain has TRBV19 and TRBJ1-1; D gene uncertain. The CDR3 covers 15 residues. V lost 10 bases and J 1 base, leaving 19 bases between the germline ends. Per the germline V gene, CDR1 is LNHDA and CDR2 is SQIVND (reference sequence). The CDR3 DNA sequence: TGTGCCACCCAAGGCGGCTCCTCCCCGAACACTGAAGCTTTCTTT. Amino acid sequence: CATQGGSSPNTEAFF.

V usage is TRBV3-1 (or the pseudogene TRBV3-2) and J usage is TRBJ2-3, with TRBD2 as a possible D gene (5 bases). CDR3 length equals 18 residues. The germline V and J ends were trimmed by 0 bases and 0 bases, with 16 bases remaining between them. Germline V lookup: CDR1 LGHDT, CDR2 YNNKEL (reference sequence). The CDR3 DNA reads TGTGCCAGCAGCCAAGAGGTTCCGGCGGAGCGGAGCACAGATACGCAGTATTTT. Protein product: CASSQEVPAERSTDTQYF.

The rearrangement uses TRBV11-2 and TRBJ1-6; no reliable D call. Germline loops: CDR1 SGHAT, CDR2 FQNNGV. Between the trimmed V and J ends, which lost 5 bases and 7 bases, there was a span of 15 bases. This CDR3 has 15 amino acids. The CDR3 is CASSMVGPPNSPLHF. The CDR3, as DNA: TGTGCCAGCAGCATGGTCGGACCGCCCAATTCACCCCTCCACTTT.

The chain combines TRBV2 with TRBJ2-5; 14 bases fit TRBD2. V was clipped by 4 bases and J by 5 bases; unmatched bases: 0. The CDR3 is 14 amino acids. Germline V gene sequence: CDR1 SNHLY, CDR2 FYNNEI. This CDR3 is CASSGTSGRETQYF. In DNA form, the CDR3 reads TGTGCCAGCAGTGGGACTAGCGGGAGGGAGACCCAGTACTTC.

The gene calls are TRBV14 and TRBJ1-2, with 11 bases fitting TRBD1. CDR1 is SGHDN, CDR2 FVKESK, per germline. This CDR3 is 15 amino acids long. With V trimmed by 1 base and J by 7 bases, 5 bases remained unmatched. CDR3: CASSQVGQGALGYTF. Here the CDR3 DNA reads TGTGCCAGCAGCCAAGTAGGACAGGGGGCGCTTGGCTACACCTTC. The full variable domain, rest sourced from reference TRBV14 and TRBJ1-2, is EAGVTQFPSHSVIEKGQTVTLRCDPISGHDNLYWYRRVMGKEIKFLLHFVKESKQDESGMPNNRFLAERTGGTYSTLKVQPAELEDSGVYFCASSQVGQGALGYTFGSGTRLTVV.

The chain employs TRBV6-5 and TRBJ1-5; unclear D gene. This CDR3 comprises 14 residues. The V end was cut by 8 bases, the J end by 1 base, with 12 bases between. Germline V gene data show CDR1 as MNHEY and CDR2 as SVGAGI. CDR3 nucleotides: TGTGCCAGCGGGCGGGGTTCAAGCAATCAGCCCCAGCATTTT. Protein: CASGRGSSNQPQHF.

This chain links TRBV3-1 (or the pseudogene TRBV3-2) with TRBJ2-5; D remains unclear. Germline V gives CDR1 LGHDT, CDR2 YNNKEL (reference sequence). V was cut by 4 bases and J by 5 bases, with 14 bases left in between. The CDR3 length is 14 residues. The CDR3 sequence: CASSPRSGLETQYF. In DNA, the CDR3 is TGTGCCAGCAGCCCCCGGTCGGGTCTGGAGACCCAGTACTTC.

Only a few counts were recorded for this clone. The CDR3 DNA reads TGTGCCAGCAGCCCGAGGGGGACTAATGAAAAACTGTTTTTT. Translating gives CASSPRGTNEKLFF. This chain joins TRBV5-4 and TRBJ1-4, with D possibly being TRBD1 (6 bases). The CDR3 is 14 residues long. The germline CDR1 and CDR2 sequences are SGHNT and YYREEE (reference sequence). V lost 4 bases, J lost 2 bases, and 9 bases lay in between. The full variable domain, completed using reference TRBV5-4 and TRBJ1-4, is ETGVTQSPTHLIKTRGQQVTLRCSSQSGHNTVSWYQQALGQGPQFIFQYYREEENGRGNFPPRFSGLQFPNYSSELNVNALELDDSALYLCASSPRGTNEKLFFGSGTQLSVL.

V gene TRBV15 combines with J gene TRBJ2-1; 10 bases map to TRBD2. Germline V CDR1 and CDR2: LNHNV, YYDKDF (reference sequence). The CDR3 is 13 residues long. The V segment lost 8 bases and the J segment 4 bases; nucleotides outside the gene matches: 2. The CDR3 protein is CATGLAAYNEQFF. The CDR3, as DNA: TGTGCCACCGGACTAGCGGCTTACAATGAGCAGTTCTTC.

This chain joins TRBV4-2 and TRBJ1-2; 7 bases line up with TRBD1. Germline V CDR1 and CDR2: LGHNA, YNFKEQ. This CDR3 has 16 amino acids. With V trimmed by 1 base and J by 6 bases, 11 bases remained unmatched. CDR3 coding DNA: TGTGCCAGCAGCCAAGTGGAGTCCGACAGGGTTCATGGCTACACCTTC. Translated: CASSQVESDRVHGYTF.

The chain uses TRBV5-1 and TRBJ2-7; 12 bases line up with TRBD1. V gave up 4 bases and J gave up 5 bases; unmatched junction bases: 4. In germline, CDR1 is SGHRS, CDR2 YFSETQ. The CDR3 has 14 amino acids. CDR3 loop: CASSGGQGANEQYF. DNA of the CDR3: TGCGCCAGCAGCGGGGGACAGGGGGCCAACGAGCAGTACTTC.

This clone was observed a single time. The chain joins TRBV5-4 to TRBJ1-6; D is possibly TRBD1 (6 bases). V lost 2 bases to trimming and J lost 6 bases, with 12 bases between them. This CDR3 spans 15 amino acids. From germline, CDR1 is SGHNT and CDR2 YYREEE (reference sequence). The CDR3 reads CASSLAVGGNSPLHF. CDR3 bases: TGTGCCAGCAGCTTAGCAGTAGGGGGTAATTCACCCCTCCACTTT. The full variable domain, with the rest looked up from reference TRBV5-4 and TRBJ1-6, is ETGVTQSPTHLIKTRGQQVTLRCSSQSGHNTVSWYQQALGQGPQFIFQYYREEENGRGNFPPRFSGLQFPNYSSELNVNALELDDSALYLCASSLAVGGNSPLHFGNGTRLTVT.

This chain links TRBV7-9 with TRBJ1-1; D is undetermined. Trimming cost V 1 base and J 0 bases, with 9 bases left between them. The germline CDR1 and CDR2 sequences are SEHNR and FQNEAQ (reference sequence). The CDR3 runs 15 residues. In DNA form, the CDR3 reads TGTGCCAGCAGCTTAGACCTGGGGATGAACACTGAAGCTTTCTTT. This codes for CASSLDLGMNTEAFF. The full variable domain, completed using reference TRBV7-9 and TRBJ1-1, is DTGVSQNPRHKITKRGQNVTFRCDPISEHNRLYWYRQTLGQGPEFLTYFQNEAQLEKSRLLSDRFSAERPKGSFSTLEIQRTEQGDSAMYLCASSLDLGMNTEAFFGQGTRLTVV.

CDR3 nucleotides: TGTGCCAGCAGCTTGGGGCCTTCAGGGGATGCAGATACGCAGTATTTT. Encoded protein: CASSLGPSGDADTQYF. The chain carries TRBV5-5 and TRBJ2-3; D perhaps matches TRBD1 (6 bases). This CDR3 is built from 16 residues. Trimming left V 0 bases short and J 4 bases short, with 15 bases between. CDR1 and CDR2 (germline): SGHKS, YYEKEE (reference sequence).

This clone was observed once. The V and J genes are TRBV11-2 and TRBJ2-5; D uncertain. V was clipped by 3 bases and J by 5 bases, with 4 bases between them. This CDR3 has 11 residues. Germline CDR1 and CDR2: SGHAT and FQNNGV. CDR3: CASSFGETQYF. Written as DNA, the CDR3 is TGTGCCAGCAGCTTTGGGGAGACCCAGTACTTC.

The chain has TRBV28 and TRBJ1-5; 9 bases match TRBD1. Germline V gene data show CDR1 as MDHEN and CDR2 as SYDVKM. CDR3 length: 18 residues. V lost 6 bases and J lost 3; bases outside the gene matches: 15. CDR3 amino acids: CASSQGTGLGSDNQPQHF. Written as DNA, the CDR3 is TGTGCCAGCAGCCAAGGGACAGGGTTGGGCTCGGACAATCAGCCCCAGCATTTT. The whole variable domain, filled in from reference TRBV28 and TRBJ1-5, reads DVKVTQSSRYLVKRTGEKVFLECVQDMDHENMFWYRQDPGLGLRLIYFSYDVKMKEKGDIPEGYSVSREKKERFSLILESASTNQTSMYLCASSQGTGLGSDNQPQHFGDGTRLSIL.

The V call is TRBV3-1 (or the pseudogene TRBV3-2), the J call TRBJ1-4, with no clear D. Per the germline V gene, CDR1 is LGHDT and CDR2 is YNNKEL (reference sequence). V lost 2 bases and J lost 10, with 14 bases in between. The CDR3 sequence is 14 residues long. The CDR3 DNA reads as TGTGCCAGCAGCCAAACGCTAGAGGGCCCAAAACTGTTTTTT. Protein: CASSQTLEGPKLFF.

This chain joins TRBV28 and TRBJ1-2, with TRBD1 matching over 8 bases. J gave up 4 bases and V 6 bases, and 1 base lay outside the gene matches. The germline gives CDR1 MDHEN, CDR2 SYDVKM. The CDR3 sequence is 12 residues long. The chain's CDR3 is CASSGQGYGYTF. CDR3 in DNA: TGTGCCAGCAGCGGACAGGGCTATGGCTACACCTTC.

The V call is TRBV15, the J call TRBJ1-5, with TRBD1 identical over 7 bases. Germline CDR1 and CDR2: LNHNV and YYDKDF (reference sequence). The V segment lost 5 bases and the J segment 0 bases; nucleotides outside the gene matches: 1. There are 14 residues in the CDR3. Here the CDR3 DNA reads TGTGCCACCAGCGGGACAGATAGCAATCAGCCCCAGCATTTT. Its translation: CATSGTDSNQPQHF.

The V call is TRBV3-1 (or the pseudogene TRBV3-2), the J call TRBJ2-7; D is ambiguous. The V and J ends lost 3 bases and 3 bases respectively, with 12 bases between them. In germline, CDR1 is LGHDT, CDR2 YNNKEL (reference sequence). There are 14 residues in the CDR3. This CDR3 is CASSQGLPNYEQYF. The DNA for the CDR3 is TGTGCCAGCAGCCAGGGTCTACCAAACTACGAGCAGTACTTC.

The rearrangement uses TRBV3-1 (or the pseudogene TRBV3-2) and TRBJ2-3; unclear D gene. CDR1 is LGHDT, CDR2 YNNKEL, per germline (reference sequence). There are 13 residues in the CDR3. V was clipped by 2 bases and J by 1 base, with 4 bases between them. CDR3 residues: CASSQRGTDTQYF. CDR3 DNA: TGTGCCAGCAGCCAAAGGGGCACAGATACGCAGTATTTT.

The V and J genes are TRBV10-1 and TRBJ2-1, with 8 bases lining up with TRBD2. The CDR3 contains 11 residues. The germline V gene has CDR1 WNHNN and CDR2 SYGVQD (reference sequence). Germline trimming cut 4 bases from V and 16 bases from J; bases unmatched to any gene: 6. CDR3 amino acids: CASSGRGGYFF. In DNA, the CDR3 is TGCGCCAGCAGTGGTCGCGGGGGGTATTTCTTC.

The chain has TRBV9 and TRBJ2-2; D possibly uses TRBD1 or TRBD2 (7 bases each). The germline gives CDR1 SGDLS, CDR2 YYNGEE. The CDR3 length is 17 residues. V was pared by 1 base and J by 9 bases, with 22 bases between. CDR3 DNA sequence: TGTGCCAGCAGCGTATCCCGGACAGGTCGGGGGGCCCGGGAGCTGTTTTTT. This encodes CASSVSRTGRGARELFF. Combining the CDR3 with reference TRBV9 and TRBJ2-2 gives the whole variable domain DSGVTQTPKHLITATGQRVTLRCSPRSGDLSVYWYQQSLDQGLQFLIQYYNGEERAKGNILERFSAQQFPDLHSELNLSSLELGDSALYFCASSVSRTGRGARELFFGEGSRLTVL.

V gene TRBV6-5 combines with J gene TRBJ2-2; D may match TRBD1 or TRBD2 (5 bases each). The CDR3 length is 15 residues. Trimming pared 2 bases from V and 3 bases from J, leaving 10 bases between. Germline V gene lookup returns CDR1 MNHEY and CDR2 SVGAGI. The CDR3: CASSYVGGDTGELFF. DNA for the CDR3: TGTGCCAGCAGTTACGTTGGGGGAGACACCGGGGAGCTGTTTTTT.